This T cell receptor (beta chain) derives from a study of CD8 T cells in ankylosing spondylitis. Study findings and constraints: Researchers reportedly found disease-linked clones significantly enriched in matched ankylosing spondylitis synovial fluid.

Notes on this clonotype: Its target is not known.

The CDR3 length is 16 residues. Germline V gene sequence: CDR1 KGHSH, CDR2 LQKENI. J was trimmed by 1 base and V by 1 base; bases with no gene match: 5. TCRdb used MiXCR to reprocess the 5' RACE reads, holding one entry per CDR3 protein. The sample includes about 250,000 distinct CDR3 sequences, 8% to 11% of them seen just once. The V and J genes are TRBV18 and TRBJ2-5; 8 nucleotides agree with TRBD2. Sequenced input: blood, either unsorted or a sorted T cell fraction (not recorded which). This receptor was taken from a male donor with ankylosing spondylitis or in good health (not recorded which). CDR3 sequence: CASSPRLALTQETQYF. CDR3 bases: TGTGCCAGCTCACCACGACTAGCGTTAACCCAAGAGACCCAGTACTTC.